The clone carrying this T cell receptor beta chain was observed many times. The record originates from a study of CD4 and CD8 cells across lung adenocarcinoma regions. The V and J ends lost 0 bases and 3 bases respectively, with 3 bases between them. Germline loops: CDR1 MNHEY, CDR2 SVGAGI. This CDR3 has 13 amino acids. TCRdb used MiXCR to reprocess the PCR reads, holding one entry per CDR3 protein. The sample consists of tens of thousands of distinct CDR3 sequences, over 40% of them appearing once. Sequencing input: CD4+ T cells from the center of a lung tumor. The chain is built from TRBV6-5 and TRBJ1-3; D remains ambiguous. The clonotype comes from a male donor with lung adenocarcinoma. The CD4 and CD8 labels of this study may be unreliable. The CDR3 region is CASSYSSGNTIYF. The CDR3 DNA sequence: TGTGCCAGCAGTTACTCGAGTGGAAACACCATATATTTT.